This T cell receptor beta chain was documented in a study of blood T cell repertoires in COVID-19. At the level of the study: The analysed material was cDNA or gDNA that came from T cells, B-cell-depleted T cells, or PBMCs.

This clone has just one count. In the original workflow: By means of reference gene primer amplification, nucleated cell counts were estimated. Clones were sequenced by immunoSEQ multiplex PCR, and TCRdb holds only the in-frame ones, with some missing. V, J and clone size reflect that table, while D and trimming were determined from the DNA. The data hold 150,000 to 200,000 clones, with more than 75% observed a single time. It was during active infection that Seattle patients were enrolled and then longitudinally followed. V was clipped by 4 bases and J by 0 bases, with 6 bases between them. Per the germline V gene, CDR1 is SNHLY and CDR2 is FYNNEI. This CDR3 has 13 amino acids.

The TCR comes from a woman between 65 and 79 years old with COVID-19, enrolled during active disease. The rearrangement joins TRBV2 to TRBJ1-2, with D perhaps TRBD1 (6 bases). The sequenced sample was peripheral blood. The CDR3 region has the DNA TGTGCCAGCAGTGGGACAGCTAACTATGGCTACACCTTC. Encoded protein: CASSGTANYGYTF.